This entry concerns a single TCR beta chain. It has no known antigen specificity. No much larger clonotype is one base removed from it; base qualities were not supplied. Collaborating institutions collected whole blood in K2EDTA tubes following their own protocols. For TCRbeta analysis, collaborator samples were shipped as frozen whole blood, as isolated PBMCs, or as DNA extracted from either sample type. This sample stems from a study of blood T cell repertoires in COVID-19 (dated by TCRdb to about 2020). The study in broad terms: The collaborator samples originated in the United States, Italy and Spain and spanned the acute and convalescent phases of COVID-19. The prospective study material was composed of cDNA or gDNA derived from T cells, B-cell-depleted T cells, or PBMCs. Deeply sampled blood TCRbeta repertoires from subjects exposed to, actively infected with, or recovered from COVID-19 were included in the dataset. The samples were drawn from the first 160 participants of the ongoing ImmuneRACE study and from 1,254 subjects provided by 6 global collaborators. A freely available public database, intended as a resource for researchers studying the immune response to SARS-CoV-2, is where the repertoires were released. Where HLA class I and class II types were available, the types were taken from metadata supplied by the sample provider, not from assay-based typing. Sample metadata almost always included a de-identified subject ID, COVID-19 status, age in years and sex.

The CDR3 spans 12 residues, from the cysteine through the phenylalanine. The only DNA kept is the CDR3, 36 bases in frame from the first base. CDR1 and CDR2, per the germline V gene (reference sequence), are LNHDA and SQIVND. V is pared back by 6 bases and J by 7 bases, with 9 bases lying between the germline termini. TCRbeta CDR3 regions were amplified from genomic DNA using the immunoSEQ Assay, a bias-controlled multiplex PCR. The original pipeline was this. The number of nucleated cells in each sample was estimated from the amplification of reference gene primers within the assay. To quantify the absolute abundance of each unique TCRbeta CDR3 rearrangement, sequence reads were collapsed and filtered. For each sample, productive Simpson clonality was calculated as the square root of Simpson's diversity index across productive rearrangements. In TCRdb, the immuneACCESS table is reduced to in-frame sequences with V and J assigned. These tables do not hold every clone; where another copy was compared, an unresolved V gene accounts for under half, and the others remain unexplained. V, J and clone size were drawn from that table, and D and trimming were deduced from the DNA. Counted in this sample were tens of thousands of clones; approximately 79% of them appeared once. The biggest ten clones account for around 27% of the sample.

On the study overall, not on this receptor specifically: Clinical and demographic metadata were provided uncurated, with the amount varying by source and participant.

Sequencing was carried out using peripheral blood. Rearrangement joined TRBV19 to TRBJ2-2; a confident D gene designation cannot be given. The clonotype was recovered from a man aged 55 to 70 with active or convalescent COVID-19. The sequenced DNA: TGTGCCAGTAGGCAACAGCACGGGGAGCTGTTTTTT. Its protein reads: CASRQQHGELFF. The variable domain in full, with residues beyond the CDR3 obtained from the reference TRBV19 and TRBJ2-2 genes, is DGGITQSPKYLFRKEGQNVTLSCEQNLNHDAMYWYRQDPGQGLRLIYYSQIVNDFQKGDIAEGYSVSREKKESFPLTVTSAQKNPTAFYLCASRQQHGELFFGEGSRLTVL.